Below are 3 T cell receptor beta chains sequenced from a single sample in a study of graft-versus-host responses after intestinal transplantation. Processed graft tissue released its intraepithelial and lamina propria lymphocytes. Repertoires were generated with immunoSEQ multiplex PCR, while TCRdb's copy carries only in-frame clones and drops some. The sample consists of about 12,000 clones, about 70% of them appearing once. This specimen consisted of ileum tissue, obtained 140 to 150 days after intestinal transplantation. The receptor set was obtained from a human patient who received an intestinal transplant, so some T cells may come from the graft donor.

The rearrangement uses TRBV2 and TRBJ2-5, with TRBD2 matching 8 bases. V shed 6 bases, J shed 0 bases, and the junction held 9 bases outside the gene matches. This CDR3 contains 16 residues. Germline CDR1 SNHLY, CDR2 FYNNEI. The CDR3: CASRRNSGAHQETQYF. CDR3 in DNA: TGTGCCAGCAGGCGGAATAGCGGGGCTCACCAAGAGACCCAGTACTTC.

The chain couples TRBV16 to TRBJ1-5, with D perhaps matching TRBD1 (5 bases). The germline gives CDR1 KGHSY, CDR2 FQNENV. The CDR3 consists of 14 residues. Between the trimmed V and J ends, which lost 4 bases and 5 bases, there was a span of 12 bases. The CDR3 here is CASSPLAGYQPQHF. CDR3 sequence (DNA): TGTGCCAGCAGCCCCTTGGCAGGGTATCAGCCCCAGCATTTT.

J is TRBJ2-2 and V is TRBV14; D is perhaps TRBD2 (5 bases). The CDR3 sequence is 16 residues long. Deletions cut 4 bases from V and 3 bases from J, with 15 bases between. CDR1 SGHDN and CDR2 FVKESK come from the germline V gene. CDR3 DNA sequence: TGTGCCAGCAGCCGTACTTTACTGAGGGACACCGGGGAGCTGTTTTTT. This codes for CASSRTLLRDTGELFF.